This T cell receptor (beta chain) emerged from a study of post-analysis software for immune sequencing data. Study-wide background: The disease courses covered relapsing-remitting, secondary progressive and progressive-relapsing multiple sclerosis.

Comments on this clonotype: Antigen: not known.

Germline V gene data show CDR1 as SQVTM and CDR2 as ANQGSEA. The CDR3 is made up of 11 amino acids. V lost 1 base and J 8 bases, leaving 8 bases between the germline ends. General study findings and limits: Significantly lower normalized Chao1 diversity was found in patients with multiple sclerosis relative to controls. Samples made in the same batch grouped tightly together by F measure. When patients were compared with controls, a handful of TRBV segments were more frequent, TRBV5-6, TRBV5-1 and TRBV20-1 among them.

The TCR beta cDNA libraries contained unique molecular identifiers. With about 0.95 to 11 million T cells as the source, roughly 0.5 million cDNA molecules resulted. One entry per CDR3 protein results from TCRdb running MiXCR on the PCR reads. The sample contains 750,000 to 950,000 distinct CDR3 sequences, approximately 53% of which appear only once. The chain is built from TRBV29-1 and TRBJ1-1; TRBD1 is a possible D gene (6 bases). The sequence was collected from a girl under 18 with multiple sclerosis. Source material: blood. Here the CDR3 DNA reads TGCAGCGTTGAAGGACAGGAGGAAGCTTTCTTT. Translating gives CSVEGQEEAFF.